Listed below are T cell receptor beta chains from one sample, sequenced in a study of CD8+ T cells in alopecia areata. Repertoires were generated with immunoSEQ multiplex PCR, while TCRdb's copy carries only in-frame clones and drops some. Among roughly 8,000 clones listed, around 69% were seen once. Sequenced here: skin, sampled at week 0. These receptors all come from a human donor with alopecia areata. The CDR3 runs from the conserved cysteine through the conserved F or W. The order of the fields is CDR3 length, clone size, V gene, D gene, J gene, CDR3 DNA, CDR3 protein. D genes are given only for firm matches. The size of a clone is reported for some rows only, either as once, few or many, or as a class for expanded clones.

>16|few|TRBV6-6|TRBD2|TRBJ2-3
TGTGCCAGCAGTTACGTCCGGGCTAGCGGGGCAGATACGCAGTATTTT
CASSYVRASGADTQYF
>12|-|TRBV5-1|-|TRBJ1-2
TGCGCCAGCAGCCCGAGGACTGGTGGCTACACCTTC
CASSPRTGGYTF
>13|few|TRBV4-1|TRBD1|TRBJ1-1
TGCGCCAGCAGCCCCGAAGGGACAGCCGAAGCTTTCTTT
CASSPEGTAEAFF
>15|-|TRBV7-2|-|TRBJ1-6
TGTGCCAGCAGCTACATAGAGGTTATTAATTCACCCCTCCACTTT
CASSYIEVINSPLHF
>14|-|TRBV19|TRBD1|TRBJ2-7
TGTGCCAGTAGTCAGATTTGGACAGGCTACGAGCAGTACTTC
CASSQIWTGYEQYF
>11|-|TRBV30|-|TRBJ1-4
TGTGCCTGGAATGTCGGTGAAAAACTGTTTTTT
CAWNVGEKLFF
>16|-|TRBV11-2|-|TRBJ2-1
TGTGCCAGCAGCCCCGTTTTAGGCCCCTTATACAATGAGCAGTTCTTC
CASSPVLGPLYNEQFF
>18|-|TRBV5-1|TRBD2|TRBJ2-1
TGCGCCAGCAGCTTGCGTAGCGGGGGGCCGAGCTCCTACAATGAGCAGTTCTTC
CASSLRSGGPSSYNEQFF
>15|-|TRBV7-3|TRBD2|TRBJ2-3
TGTGCCAGCAGTCGTAGCGGGGGGCAGGGAGATACGCAGTATTTT
CASSRSGGQGDTQYF
>14|-|TRBV5-1|-|TRBJ1-4
TGCGCCAGCTCTGAACCGGGACAAAACGAAAAACTGTTTTTT
CASSEPGQNEKLFF
>15|-|TRBV7-8|-|TRBJ1-1
TGTGCCAGCAGCCCCAGTGAGGACAGAAACACTGAAGCTTTCTTT
CASSPSEDRNTEAFF
>11|once|TRBV20-1|-|TRBJ2-1
TGCAGTGCCAGAGAAAACAATGAGCAGTTCTTC
CSARENNEQFF
>15|-|TRBV30|-|TRBJ1-5
TGTGCCTGGAGTGAAGGTACATATAGCAATCAGCCCCAGCATTTT
CAWSEGTYSNQPQHF
>13|-|TRBV10-2|TRBD1|TRBJ1-5
TGCGCCAGCGACAGGGATAGCAATCAGCCCCAGCATTTT
CASDRDSNQPQHF
>13|-|TRBV30|TRBD1|TRBJ1-6
TGTGCCTTCCGGACAGGAAAAAATTCACCCCTCCACTTT
CAFRTGKNSPLHF
>15|few|TRBV11-1|-|TRBJ2-1
TGTGCCAGCAGCTACAGGGTTAGCTCCTACAATGAGCAGTTCTTC
CASSYRVSSYNEQFF
>14|few|TRBV28|-|TRBJ1-3
TGTGCCAGCACAGGGGCCTATCTGGGAAACACCATATATTTT
CASTGAYLGNTIYF
>12|few|TRBV27|-|TRBJ2-7
TGTGCCAGCAGTTTAGTTGGTAAAGAGCAGTACTTC
CASSLVGKEQYF
>11|-|TRBV10-3|-|TRBJ1-2
TGTGCCATCAGTGAGAAGGGCCCCTACACCTTC
CAISEKGPYTF
>14|once|TRBV6-5|-|TRBJ1-6
TGTGCCAGCAGTTCCCCGGCCCGGGGTTCACCCCTCCACTTT
CASSSPARGSPLHF
>17|-|TRBV10-2|-|TRBJ1-2
TGCGCCAGCAGTGAGAGCGGGGCATTCATCCTGGAGTATGGCTACACCTTC
CASSESGAFILEYGYTF
>15|-|TRBV7-6|-|TRBJ1-6
TGTGCCAGCAGCTCAGACAGCCTCCCTAATTCACCCCTCCACTTT
CASSSDSLPNSPLHF
>15|-|TRBV6-5|TRBD1|TRBJ1-4
TGTGCCAGCAGTTACTCGGACAGGCGAGTAGAAAAACTGTTTTTT
CASSYSDRRVEKLFF
>15|-|TRBV11-2|TRBD2|TRBJ2-1
TGTGCCAGCACCGTTACTAGCGGGGGGATCAATGAGCAGTTCTTC
CASTVTSGGINEQFF
>17|-|TRBV12-5|TRBD1|TRBJ2-7
TGTGCTAGTGGTTTGGCCCCCGGACAGGGCCTGGCCTCCCAGCAGTACTTC
CASGLAPGQGLASQQYF
>13|-|TRBV11-2|-|TRBJ1-1
TGTGCCAGCAGCAGGACACAAAACACTGAAGCTTTCTTT
CASSRTQNTEAFF
>15|-|TRBV9|TRBD2|TRBJ2-3
TGTGCCAGCAGCGTACGACTAGCGGGGGGAGATACGCAGTATTTT
CASSVRLAGGDTQYF
>15|few|TRBV29-1|-|TRBJ2-1
TGCAGCGTTCTCCGGGCGCCGGCTTCCTACAATGAGCAGTTCTTC
CSVLRAPASYNEQFF
>16|-|TRBV10-3|TRBD2|TRBJ2-7
TGTGCCATCAGTCCGATGCTAGCGGGGTCTTCCTACGAGCAGTACTTC
CAISPMLAGSSYEQYF
>16|few|TRBV10-1|-|TRBJ2-1
TGCGCCAACCCACTGGAGATGACACACTCCTACAATGAGCAGTTCTTC
CANPLEMTHSYNEQFF
>16|-|TRBV9|TRBD2|TRBJ2-3
TGTGCCAGCAGCGTAGCGCAGCGGGGTACCACAGATACGCAGTATTTT
CASSVAQRGTTDTQYF
>13|few|TRBV7-6|-|TRBJ2-5
TGTGCCAGCAGCCCGCGGCCACAAGAGACCCAGTACTTC
CASSPRPQETQYF
>10|few|TRBV20-1|-|TRBJ1-1
TGCAGTGCTCGACAGGTGGGAGCTTTCTTT
CSARQVGAFF
>14|-|TRBV2|-|TRBJ2-1
TGTGCCAGCAGAGAGGGGGGGGCCTACAATGAGCAGTTCTTC
CASREGGAYNEQFF
>16|few|TRBV15|-|TRBJ2-6
TGTGCCACCAGCAGAGAAGGAGACTCTGGGGCCAACGTCCTGACTTTC
CATSREGDSGANVLTF
>16|once|TRBV27|TRBD1|TRBJ2-3
TGTGCCAGCAGTTTGGCCGGGACAGGGTTCCCAGATACGCAGTATTTT
CASSLAGTGFPDTQYF
>14|once|TRBV14|TRBD2|TRBJ2-5
TGTGCCAGCAGCCGACGGGAGGGTTGGAAGACCCAGTACTTC
CASSRREGWKTQYF
>14|few|TRBV9|-|TRBJ1-1
TGTGCCAGCAGCGTAGGGGCAGGGAAAGGGTCAGCTTTCTTT
CASSVGAGKGSAFF
>14|-|TRBV4-3|-|TRBJ1-2
TGCGCCAGCAGCCAGGAGACAGATTCCTATGGCTACACCTTC
CASSQETDSYGYTF
>13|-|TRBV5-1|-|TRBJ2-2
TGCGCCAGCAGCTTTGGCTGGACCGGGGAGCTGTTTTTT
CASSFGWTGELFF
>19|-|TRBV4-1|-|TRBJ2-2
TGCGCCAGCAGCCAACAACAGCTGTGGAGAGGGGAGGACACCGGGGAGCTGTTTTTT
CASSQQQLWRGEDTGELFF
>13|once|TRBV7-9|-|TRBJ1-6
TGTGCCGGTACACAGGGTCCAGGATCACCCCTCCACTTT
CAGTQGPGSPLHF
>15|few|TRBV29-1|-|TRBJ1-4
TGCAGCGTTGAAGGAACGGCAGCAACTAATGAAAAACTGTTTTTT
CSVEGTAATNEKLFF
>14|once|TRBV7-9|-|TRBJ2-7
TGTGCCAGCAGCCTTAGCGTTGGATTTGCCGAGCAGTACTTC
CASSLSVGFAEQYF
>11|-|TRBV7-2|-|TRBJ2-7
TGTGCCAGCAGTTATTCAATCGAGCAGTACTTC
CASSYSIEQYF
>16|-|TRBV5-4|-|TRBJ2-1
TGTGCCAGCAGCTGGGGACGGCAGGGGCTGAGTAATGAGCAGTTCTTC
CASSWGRQGLSNEQFF
>13|-|TRBV19|-|TRBJ2-3
TGTGCCAGTAGTCAAGGCTACGCGGATACGCAGTATTTT
CASSQGYADTQYF
>15|-|TRBV7-7|TRBD2|TRBJ2-1
TGTGCCAGCAGCCCCGATAGCGGGGCCGTGGTGGAGCAGTTCTTC
CASSPDSGAVVEQFF
>13|-|TRBV7-2|-|TRBJ2-7
TGTGCCAGCAGACACTCAGGGACCTACGAGCAGTACTTC
CASRHSGTYEQYF